These 17 T cell receptor beta chains originate from one sample sequenced in a study of T cells in tumors after PD-1 blockade. TCRdb keeps only in-frame clones here, not all; method: immunoSEQ multiplex PCR. The sample includes more than 50,000 clones, 74% of them seen just once. The specimen comprised PBMCs, sampled after anti-PD-1 treatment. These receptors were collected from a human donor with basal cell carcinoma.

The V call is TRBV28, the J call TRBJ2-7; 10 bases align to TRBD2. Germline V lookup: CDR1 MDHEN, CDR2 SYDVKM. The junction had 13 bases not matched to a gene; V was cut back by 6 bases and J by 5 bases. The CDR3 spans 16 residues. The CDR3 here is CASSPAPWTSGHEQYF. In nucleotides, the CDR3 is TGTGCCAGCAGCCCTGCCCCTTGGACTAGCGGCCACGAGCAGTACTTC.

V is TRBV18 and J is TRBJ1-1; 12 positions match TRBD1. CDR3 length: 17 residues. CDR1 and CDR2 (germline): KGHSH, LQKENI. Losses at the gene ends were 6 bases for V and 0 bases for J; bases not matched to a gene: 8. CDR3 residues: CASSPGTGGLMNTEAFF. CDR3 DNA: TGTGCCAGCTCGCCTGGGACAGGGGGCCTTATGAACACTGAAGCTTTCTTT.

V gene TRBV6-1 combines with J gene TRBJ2-2; D is undetermined. This CDR3 has 17 residues. Trimming pared 2 bases from V and 2 bases from J, leaving 15 bases between. Germline CDR1 is MNHNS and CDR2 is SASEGT. The CDR3 region is CASSEKKRNINTGELFF. For the CDR3, the DNA is TGTGCCAGCAGTGAAAAGAAGCGCAATATAAACACCGGGGAGCTGTTTTTT.

This chain links TRBV15 with TRBJ2-5, with 9 bases aligning to TRBD2. Germline CDR1 LNHNV, CDR2 YYDKDF (reference sequence). CDR3 length equals 17 residues. Losses at the gene ends were 1 base for V and 3 bases for J; bases not matched to a gene: 9. CDR3 DNA sequence: TGTGCCACCAGCAGAGCCCGGGGCGGGGGGGCCGAAGAGACCCAGTACTTC. Translated: CATSRARGGGAEETQYF. Together with reference TRBV15 and TRBJ2-5, the CDR3 gives the full variable domain: DAMVIQNPRYQVTQFGKPVTLSCSQTLNHNVMYWYQQKSSQAPKLLFHYYDKDFNNEADTPDNFQSRRPNTSFCFLDIRSPGLGDTAMYLCATSRARGGGAEETQYFGPGTRLLVL.

The rearrangement joins TRBV27 to TRBJ1-1, with TRBD1 matching over 7 bases. Germline V gene data show CDR1 as MNHEY and CDR2 as SMNVEV (reference sequence). Unmatched junction bases numbered 6, after V lost 3 bases and J lost 2 bases. This CDR3 has 15 amino acids. CDR3 sequence: CASSFRDRHNTEAFF. The CDR3 DNA follows: TGTGCCAGCAGTTTCCGGGACAGACATAACACTGAAGCTTTCTTT.

This clone was seen more than once but under ten times. V gene TRBV10-1 combines with J gene TRBJ2-7; D might be TRBD1 or TRBD2, each matching 5 bases. V gave up 6 bases and J gave up 3 bases, with 18 bases separating them. The V gene's germline CDR1 is WNHNN and CDR2 SYGVQD (reference sequence). This CDR3 region has 15 residues. The CDR3 loop is CASSDSGQLLYEQYF. The CDR3 bases are TGCGCCAGCAGCGACTCGGGGCAACTTCTCTACGAGCAGTACTTC.

This chain links TRBV27 with TRBJ2-7; D perhaps matches TRBD2 (6 bases). Trimming pared 3 bases from V and 2 bases from J, leaving 11 bases between. The CDR3 consists of 14 residues. The germline gives CDR1 MNHEY, CDR2 SMNVEV (reference sequence). The CDR3 DNA follows: TGTGCCAGCAGTTTTCTAGCGAAACCCTACGAGCAGTACTTC. As protein: CASSFLAKPYEQYF.

The chain has TRBV6-5 and TRBJ2-5; tentative D call: TRBD1 (6 bases). V was shortened by 6 bases and J by 5 bases, with 16 bases between the two germline ends. CDR3 length: 14 residues. CDR1 and CDR2 from the germline V gene are MNHEY and SVGAGI. CDR3 in amino acids: CASSPDRSRETQYF. The CDR3 DNA reads as TGTGCCAGCAGCCCGGACAGATCCCGGGAGACCCAGTACTTC.

The chain uses TRBV9 and TRBJ2-1; D not resolved. Germline V gene sequence: CDR1 SGDLS, CDR2 YYNGEE. Deletions cut 3 bases from V and 10 bases from J, with 11 bases between. The CDR3 covers 12 residues. The CDR3 protein is CASSGLGWEQFF. CDR3 nucleotides: TGTGCCAGCAGCGGACTCGGTTGGGAGCAGTTCTTC.

This clone ranks as medium-sized. The V gene is TRBV15, the J gene TRBJ1-5, with no clear D. This CDR3 region has 12 residues. Trimming took 1 base from V and 4 from J, leaving 2 bases between them. Looked up from germline, CDR1 is LNHNV and CDR2 is YYDKDF (reference sequence). The CDR3 region has the DNA TGTGCCACCAGCAGAGGGAATCAGCCCCAGCATTTT. Its translation is CATSRGNQPQHF. The complete variable domain, with remaining parts taken from reference TRBV15 and TRBJ1-5, reads DAMVIQNPRYQVTQFGKPVTLSCSQTLNHNVMYWYQQKSSQAPKLLFHYYDKDFNNEADTPDNFQSRRPNTSFCFLDIRSPGLGDTAMYLCATSRGNQPQHFGDGTRLSIL.

This rearrangement joins TRBV6-1 to TRBJ2-5; D is unclear. This CDR3 has 13 amino acids. Germline V lookup: CDR1 MNHNS, CDR2 SASEGT. V was trimmed by 3 bases and J by 8 bases, leaving 13 bases between them. The CDR3 nucleotides read TGTGCCAGCAGTGAGGCCTTCTTAGGAACCCAGTACTTC. This gives the protein CASSEAFLGTQYF.

CDR3 nucleotide sequence: TGTGCCATCAGTGAGTCGAGTGGGCCCCCCTCTGGAAACACCATATATTTT. This translates into CAISESSGPPSGNTIYF. The chain couples TRBV10-3 to TRBJ1-3; no clear D. The CDR3 extends over 17 amino acids. With 0 bases removed from V and 0 bases from J, the gap between germline ends came to 12 bases. The germline gives CDR1 ENHRY, CDR2 SYGVKD.

This clone came up a few times. V usage is TRBV10-2 and J usage is TRBJ2-7; no reliable D call. Germline lookup yields CDR1 WSHSY and CDR2 SAAADI. The ends were cut back, 6 bases at V and 4 bases at J, with 10 bases in the middle. This CDR3 is 12 amino acids long. CDR3 in amino acids: CASSPGAYEQYF. The DNA for the CDR3 is TGCGCCAGCAGCCCAGGTGCGTACGAGCAGTACTTC.

The chain combines TRBV27 with TRBJ2-7, with D unresolved. The V end was cut by 4 bases, the J end by 1 base, with 8 bases between. Germline CDR1 is MNHEY and CDR2 is SMNVEV (reference sequence). The CDR3 runs to 13 residues. Here the CDR3 reads CASSWAGSYEQYF. The CDR3 DNA reads as TGTGCCAGCAGTTGGGCTGGGTCCTACGAGCAGTACTTC.

This clone was detected only a few times. This sequence joins TRBV18 and TRBJ2-1, with D perhaps matching TRBD1 or TRBD2 (5 bases each). The CDR3 contains 15 residues. The germline V and J ends were trimmed by 5 bases and 0 bases, with 11 bases remaining between them. Germline V gene lookup returns CDR1 KGHSH and CDR2 LQKENI. The CDR3 spells CASSGRDGSYNEQFF. Here the CDR3 DNA reads TGTGCCAGCTCAGGCCGGGACGGCTCCTACAATGAGCAGTTCTTC. Drawing the rest from reference TRBV18 and TRBJ2-1, the complete variable domain is NAGVMQNPRHLVRRRGQEARLRCSPMKGHSHVYWYRQLPEEGLKFMVYLQKENIIDESGMPKERFSAEFPKEGPSILRIQQVVRGDSAAYFCASSGRDGSYNEQFFGPGTRLTVL.

The chain links TRBV10-3 to TRBJ1-2, with no clear D. The V gene lost 4 bases and the J gene lost 0 bases, with 6 bases spanning the gap. Germline values: CDR1 ENHRY, CDR2 SYGVKD. The CDR3 extends over 13 amino acids. DNA of the CDR3: TGTGCCATCAGTGTGGATTCTAACTATGGCTACACCTTC. Protein product: CAISVDSNYGYTF.

The rearrangement uses TRBV10-3 and TRBJ2-5; no firm D call. The CDR3 has 13 residues. The V end lost 6 bases, the J end lost 1 base, and 9 bases lay between the germline ends. Germline assignment: CDR1 ENHRY and CDR2 SYGVKD. The CDR3 DNA reads TGTGCCATCAGCCTTGAGTTCCAAGAGACCCAGTACTTC. This sequence encodes CAISLEFQETQYF.